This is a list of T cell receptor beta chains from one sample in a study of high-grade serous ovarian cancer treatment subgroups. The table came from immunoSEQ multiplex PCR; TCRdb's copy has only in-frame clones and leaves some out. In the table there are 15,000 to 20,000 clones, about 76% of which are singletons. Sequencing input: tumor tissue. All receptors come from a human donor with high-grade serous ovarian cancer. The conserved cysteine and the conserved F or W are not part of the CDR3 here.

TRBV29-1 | SVEPRSTASYGYT
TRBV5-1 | ASSLTTGRGAEAF
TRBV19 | ASSIGGAGETQY
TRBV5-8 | ASSRYGANTGELF
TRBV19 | ASSLRSFQETQY
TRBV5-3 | ARSLLGGVPFPPLF
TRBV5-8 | ASSLAGLEAF
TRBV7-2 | ASSALTGTGDHSNQPQH
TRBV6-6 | ASKSGGGHEQY
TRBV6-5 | ASNDRGGNTGELF
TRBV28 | ASSFTRANEKLF
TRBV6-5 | ASSYGTGHYGYT
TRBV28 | ASSETGSSTDTQY
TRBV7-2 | ASSFSSGNEKLF
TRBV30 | AWSPYDRDENTIY
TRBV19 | ASSMFWDSYNEQF
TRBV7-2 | ASSLAGGGRDTQY
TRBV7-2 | ASRENRGAAEKLF
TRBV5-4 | ASSLDLDPGEQF
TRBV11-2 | ASSLGRTTLNYGYT
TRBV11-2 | ASRYTGRNTGELF
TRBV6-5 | ASSYSGNEKLF
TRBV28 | ASRRPGAGYSPLH
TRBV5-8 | ASSLWEEEKLF
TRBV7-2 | ASSLEGLVIY
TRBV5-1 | ASQNGDGYT
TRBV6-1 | ASSLDSESHEQY
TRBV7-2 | ASSLRGDKRGPGHEQF
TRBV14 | ASSQDGGYQETQY
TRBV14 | ASSPGAAYEQY
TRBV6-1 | ASREWAGAGNTIY
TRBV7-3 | ASSPQPGTGFHEQY
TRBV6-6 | ASTHGGGASSYEQY
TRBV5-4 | ASSPGGQGKEKLF
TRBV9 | ASSESGTGNTDTQY
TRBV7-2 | ASSPKTGRSGNTIY
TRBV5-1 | ASSLGDSNNEQF
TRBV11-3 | ASSLTGPYGYT
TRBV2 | ASRAGEFEFRNEQF
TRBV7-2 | ASSTGGAQY
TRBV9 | ASSAPQVGYGYT
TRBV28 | ASRTQGTNYGYT
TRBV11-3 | ASSKGHSNTEAF
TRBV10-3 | ATRQGYEQY
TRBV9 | ASSGGGRDGYT
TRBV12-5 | ASGLVVGGRGLNNEQF
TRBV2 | ASRGTDTQY
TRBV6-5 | ASSNPTGTNYGYT
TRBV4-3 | ASSQESVGGDGEKLF
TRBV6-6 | ASSNTGGTDTQY
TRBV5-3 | ARSTSRGRKVTDTQY
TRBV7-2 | ASSLSRDTEAF
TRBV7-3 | ASADGMTDTQY
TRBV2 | ASRMKHPEGTDTQY
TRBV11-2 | ASSSTGGKVDTQY
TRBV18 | ASSPQVQNGEKLF
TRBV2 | ASSSGQGVDTQY
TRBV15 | ATSRGGWNTEAF
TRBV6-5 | ASTTRGSTDTQY
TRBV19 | ASSTLGQGAGQPQH